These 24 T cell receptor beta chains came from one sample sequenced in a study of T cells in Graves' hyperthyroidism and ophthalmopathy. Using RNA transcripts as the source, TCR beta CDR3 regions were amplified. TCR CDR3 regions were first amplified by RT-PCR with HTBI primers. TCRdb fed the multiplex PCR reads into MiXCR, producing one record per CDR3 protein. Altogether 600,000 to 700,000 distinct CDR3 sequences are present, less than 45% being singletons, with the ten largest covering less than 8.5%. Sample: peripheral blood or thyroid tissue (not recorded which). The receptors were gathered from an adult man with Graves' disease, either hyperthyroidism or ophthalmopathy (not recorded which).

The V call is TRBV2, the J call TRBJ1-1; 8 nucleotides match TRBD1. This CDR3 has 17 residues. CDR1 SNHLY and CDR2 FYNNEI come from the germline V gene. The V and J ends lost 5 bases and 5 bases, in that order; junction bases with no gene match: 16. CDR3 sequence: CASSFLPGQVGETEAFF. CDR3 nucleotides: TGTGCCAGCAGTTTCCTCCCGGGACAGGTGGGGGAGACTGAAGCTTTCTTT. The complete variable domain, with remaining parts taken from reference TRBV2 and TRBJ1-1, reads EPEVTQTPSHQVTQMGQEVILRCVPISNHLYFYWYRQILGQKVEFLVSFYNNEISEKSEIFDDQFSVERPDGSNFTLKIRSTKLEDSAMYFCASSFLPGQVGETEAFFGQGTRLTVV.

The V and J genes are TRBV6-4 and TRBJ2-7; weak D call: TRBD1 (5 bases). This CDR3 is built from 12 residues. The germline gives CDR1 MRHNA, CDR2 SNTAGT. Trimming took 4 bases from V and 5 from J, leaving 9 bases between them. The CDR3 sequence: CASSAQGNEQYF. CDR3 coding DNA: TGTGCCAGCAGTGCTCAGGGAAACGAGCAGTACTTC.

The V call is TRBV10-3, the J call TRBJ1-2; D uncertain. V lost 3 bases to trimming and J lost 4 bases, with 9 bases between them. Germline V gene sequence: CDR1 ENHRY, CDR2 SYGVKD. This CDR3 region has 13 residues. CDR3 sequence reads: CAISEEGSYGYTF. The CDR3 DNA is TGTGCCATCAGTGAAGAAGGGAGCTATGGCTACACCTTC.

CDR3 DNA: TGTGCCAGCAGTTCCCCGGGACAGATCACCGGGGAGCTGTTTTTT. This sequence encodes CASSSPGQITGELFF. V usage is TRBV12-3 or TRBV12-4 and J usage is TRBJ2-2; 7 bases are a match to TRBD1. V lost 4 bases and J lost 4; bases outside the gene matches: 6. The CDR3 is made up of 15 amino acids.

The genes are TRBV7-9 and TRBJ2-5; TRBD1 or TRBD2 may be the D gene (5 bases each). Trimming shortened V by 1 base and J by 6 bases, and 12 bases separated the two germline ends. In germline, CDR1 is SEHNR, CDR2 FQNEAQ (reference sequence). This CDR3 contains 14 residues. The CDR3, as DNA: TGTGCCAGCAGCTTAGGGGACCTGGTAAAGACCCAGTACTTC. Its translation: CASSLGDLVKTQYF.

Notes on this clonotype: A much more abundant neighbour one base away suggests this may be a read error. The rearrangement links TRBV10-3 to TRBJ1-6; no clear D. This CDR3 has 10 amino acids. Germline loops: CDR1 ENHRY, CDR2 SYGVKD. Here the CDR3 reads CASSDRPLHF. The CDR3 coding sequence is TGTGCCAGCAGTGATCGTCCCCTCCACTTT.

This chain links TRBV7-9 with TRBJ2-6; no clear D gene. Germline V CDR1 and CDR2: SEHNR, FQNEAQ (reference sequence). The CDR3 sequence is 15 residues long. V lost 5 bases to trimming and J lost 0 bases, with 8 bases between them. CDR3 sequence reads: CASSERISGANVLTF. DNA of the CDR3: TGTGCCAGCAGCGAAAGGATCTCTGGGGCCAACGTCCTGACTTTC. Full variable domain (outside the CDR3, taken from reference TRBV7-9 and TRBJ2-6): DTGVSQNPRHKITKRGQNVTFRCDPISEHNRLYWYRQTLGQGPEFLTYFQNEAQLEKSRLLSDRFSAERPKGSFSTLEIQRTEQGDSAMYLCASSERISGANVLTFGAGSRLTVL.

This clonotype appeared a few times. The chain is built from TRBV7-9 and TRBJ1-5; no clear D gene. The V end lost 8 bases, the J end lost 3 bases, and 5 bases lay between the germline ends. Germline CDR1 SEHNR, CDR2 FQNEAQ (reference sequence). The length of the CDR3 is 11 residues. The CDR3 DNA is TGTGCCAGCTGCGACAATCAGCCCCAGCATTTT. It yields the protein CASCDNQPQHF.

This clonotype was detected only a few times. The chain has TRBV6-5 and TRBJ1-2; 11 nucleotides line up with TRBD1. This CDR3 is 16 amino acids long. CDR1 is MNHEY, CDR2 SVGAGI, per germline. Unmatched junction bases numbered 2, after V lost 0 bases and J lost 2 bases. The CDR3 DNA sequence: TGTGCCAGCAGTTACTCAAGGGACAGGGGGAACTATGGCTACACCTTC. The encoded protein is CASSYSRDRGNYGYTF.

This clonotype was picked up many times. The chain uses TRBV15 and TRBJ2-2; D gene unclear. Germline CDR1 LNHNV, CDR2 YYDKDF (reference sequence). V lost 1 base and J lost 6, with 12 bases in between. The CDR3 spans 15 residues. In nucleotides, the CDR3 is TGTGCCACCAGCAGAGGCAGCTGGAAGGCCGGGGAGCTGTTTTTT. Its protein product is CATSRGSWKAGELFF.

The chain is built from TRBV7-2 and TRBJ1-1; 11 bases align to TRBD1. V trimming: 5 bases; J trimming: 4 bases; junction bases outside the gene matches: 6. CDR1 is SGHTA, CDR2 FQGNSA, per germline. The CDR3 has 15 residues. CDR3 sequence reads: CASSAGTGGGTEAFF. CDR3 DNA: TGTGCCAGCAGCGCCGGGACAGGGGGAGGCACTGAAGCTTTCTTT.

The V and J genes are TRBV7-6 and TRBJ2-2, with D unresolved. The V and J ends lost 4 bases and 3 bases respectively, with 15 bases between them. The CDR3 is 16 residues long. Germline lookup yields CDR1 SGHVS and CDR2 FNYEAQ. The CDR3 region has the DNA TGTGCCAGCAGCTGGCCGAACGACGGCGACACCGGGGAGCTGTTTTTT. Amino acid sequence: CASSWPNDGDTGELFF.

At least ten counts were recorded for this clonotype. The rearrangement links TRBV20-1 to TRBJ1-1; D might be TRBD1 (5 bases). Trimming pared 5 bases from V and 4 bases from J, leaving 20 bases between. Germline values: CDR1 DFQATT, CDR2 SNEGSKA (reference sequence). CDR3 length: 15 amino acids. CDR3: CSAPGLGQWGTEAFF. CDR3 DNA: TGCAGTGCTCCCGGCTTGGGGCAATGGGGCACTGAAGCTTTCTTT.

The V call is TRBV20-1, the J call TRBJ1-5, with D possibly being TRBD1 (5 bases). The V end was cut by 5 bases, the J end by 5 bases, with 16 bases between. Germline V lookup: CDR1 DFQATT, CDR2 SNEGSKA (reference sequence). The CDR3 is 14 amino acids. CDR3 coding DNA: TGCAGTGCTCGCGTCCGGGACGGGTATCAGCCCCAGCATTTT. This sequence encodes CSARVRDGYQPQHF.

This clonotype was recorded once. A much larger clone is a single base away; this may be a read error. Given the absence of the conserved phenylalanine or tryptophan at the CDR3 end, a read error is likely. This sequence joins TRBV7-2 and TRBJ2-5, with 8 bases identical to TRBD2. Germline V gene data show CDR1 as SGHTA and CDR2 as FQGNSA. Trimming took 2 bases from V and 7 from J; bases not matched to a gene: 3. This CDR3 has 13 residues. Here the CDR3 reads CASSLTLAGTQYL. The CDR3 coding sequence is TGTGCCAGCAGCTTAACCCTAGCGGGGACCCAGTACCTC.

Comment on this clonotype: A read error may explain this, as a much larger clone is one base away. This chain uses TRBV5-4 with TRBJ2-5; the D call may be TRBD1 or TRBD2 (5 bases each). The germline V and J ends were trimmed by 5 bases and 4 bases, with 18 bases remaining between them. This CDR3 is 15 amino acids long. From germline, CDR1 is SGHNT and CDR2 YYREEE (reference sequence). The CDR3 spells CASRQVPGRVETQYF. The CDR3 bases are TGTGCCAGCAGACAAGTCCCAGGGAGAGTAGAGACCCAGTACTTC.

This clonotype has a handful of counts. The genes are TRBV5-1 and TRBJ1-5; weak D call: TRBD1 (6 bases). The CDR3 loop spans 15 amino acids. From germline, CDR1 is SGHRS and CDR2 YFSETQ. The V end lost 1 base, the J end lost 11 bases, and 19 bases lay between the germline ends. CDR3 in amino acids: CASSLTRDNYPAQHF. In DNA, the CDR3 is TGCGCCAGCAGCTTGACCCGGGACAATTACCCGGCCCAGCATTTT.

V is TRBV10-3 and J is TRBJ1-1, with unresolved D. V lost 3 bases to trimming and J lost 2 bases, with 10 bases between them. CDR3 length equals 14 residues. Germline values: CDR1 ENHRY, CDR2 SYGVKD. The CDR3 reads CAISEGQDNTEAFF. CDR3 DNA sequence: TGTGCCATCAGTGAAGGGCAGGATAACACTGAAGCTTTCTTT.

CDR3 amino acids: CSVGTGGSYGYTF. Here the CDR3 DNA reads TGCAGCGTTGGGACAGGGGGGTCCTATGGCTACACCTTC. V is TRBV29-1 and J is TRBJ1-2; TRBD1 aligns across 10 bases. The CDR3 spans 13 residues. With V trimmed by 4 bases and J by 4 bases, 3 bases remained unmatched. Germline V gene lookup returns CDR1 SQVTM and CDR2 ANQGSEA.

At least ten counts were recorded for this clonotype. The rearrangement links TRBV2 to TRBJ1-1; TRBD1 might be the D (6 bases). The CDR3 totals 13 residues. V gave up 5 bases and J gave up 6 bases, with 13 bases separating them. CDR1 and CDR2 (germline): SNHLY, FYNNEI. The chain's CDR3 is CASSYLQGSEAFF. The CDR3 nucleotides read TGTGCCAGCAGTTATCTACAGGGCTCTGAAGCTTTCTTT.

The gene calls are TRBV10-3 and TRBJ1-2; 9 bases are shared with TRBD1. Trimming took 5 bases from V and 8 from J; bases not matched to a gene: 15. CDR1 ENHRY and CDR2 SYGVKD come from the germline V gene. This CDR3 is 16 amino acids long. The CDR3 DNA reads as TGTGCCATCAGTCCCCGGACAGGGGTTCCTAGCTACGGCTACACCTTC. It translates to CAISPRTGVPSYGYTF.

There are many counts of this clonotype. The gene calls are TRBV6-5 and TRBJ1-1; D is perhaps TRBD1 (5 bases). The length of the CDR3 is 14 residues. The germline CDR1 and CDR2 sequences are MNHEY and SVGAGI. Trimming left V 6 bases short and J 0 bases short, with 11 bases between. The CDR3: CASSIDSLNTEAFF. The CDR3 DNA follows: TGTGCCAGCAGCATCGACAGTCTGAACACTGAAGCTTTCTTT.

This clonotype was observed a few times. In DNA form, the CDR3 reads TGCAGTGCTAGAGATCAGGGGGGTGGGAACACTGAAGCTTTCTTT. This sequence encodes CSARDQGGGNTEAFF. This chain uses TRBV20-1 with TRBJ1-1; 7 nucleotides align to TRBD1. Germline V CDR1 and CDR2: DFQATT, SNEGSKA (reference sequence). This CDR3 is built from 15 residues. V lost 0 bases to trimming and J lost 1 base; unmatched junction nucleotides: 5.

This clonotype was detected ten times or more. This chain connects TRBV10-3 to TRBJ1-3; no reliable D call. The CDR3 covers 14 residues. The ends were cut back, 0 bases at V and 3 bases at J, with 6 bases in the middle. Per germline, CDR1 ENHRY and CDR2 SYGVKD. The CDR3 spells CAISESGFGNTIYF. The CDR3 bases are TGTGCCATCAGTGAGTCGGGGTTTGGAAACACCATATATTTT.